This T cell receptor (beta chain) emerged from a study of T-cell memory formation after mild COVID-19. Study in general: TCR clusters were largely donor specific. The study's findings and limits: CD4/CD8 balance characterized clones contracting day 15 to 85, and CD4+ skew characterized later expanders. A subset of responding clones appeared in pre-infection memory, suggesting cross-reactive memory joined.

Points on this clonotype: Its target is not known.

Between the trimmed V and J ends, which lost 5 bases and 7 bases, there was a span of 20 bases. Germline CDR1 is SEHNR and CDR2 is FQNEAQ (reference sequence). The CDR3 is made up of 15 amino acids. A 5'RACE reaction primed in the constant segment made cDNA libraries of TCR alpha and TCR beta, and these carried sample barcodes and UMIs. TCRdb independently ran MiXCR on the 5' RACE reads; one entry per CDR3 protein. The table has a few hundred thousand distinct CDR3 sequences, about 20% seen once. The sequencing input was PBMCs or a T cell subset sorted from them (not recorded which). This receptor was taken from an adult woman who had mild COVID-19 (a few samples of this study predate the infection). Cell type and time point are not known. The V call is TRBV7-9, the J call TRBJ1-2; D remains unclear. CDR3 nucleotides: TGTGCCAGCAGCCTATACAACATGAGTTTAACTGGCTACACCTTC. Translated: CASSLYNMSLTGYTF.